The rows below give T cell receptor beta chains drawn from one sample of a study of blood T cell repertoires in COVID-19. The data were produced by immunoSEQ multiplex PCR, yet TCRdb's version contains in-frame clones alone and is incomplete. The sample records roughly 43,000 clones, 70% to 90% being singletons. Material: peripheral blood. These receptors all stem from a human donor in a cohort sampled during active COVID-19. The donor label of this sample is uncertain. Both conserved end residues are part of each CDR3. A D gene is named only where the DNA matches it firmly. Clone size, where shown, is once, few, many, or a class for clones that have expanded.

v_call,clone_size,cdr3_length,d_call,j_call,cdr3_aa,cdr3_nt
TRBV4-3,-,14,-,TRBJ1-1,CASSQKTEYAEAFF,TGCGCCAGCAGCCAGAAGACTGAGTACGCTGAAGCTTTCTTT
TRBV19,-,13,-,TRBJ2-5,CASSIDARGTQYF,TGTGCCAGTAGTATAGACGCCCGGGGGACCCAGTACTTC
TRBV5-1,-,15,-,TRBJ1-2,CASSSNYPANYGYTF,TGCGCCAGCAGCTCAAACTACCCGGCGAACTATGGCTACACCTTC
TRBV7-2,-,14,-,TRBJ2-2,CASSVQENTGELFF,TGTGCCAGCAGCGTACAGGAAAACACCGGGGAGCTGTTTTTT
TRBV2,-,13,TRBD1,TRBJ2-7,CASRDRAFYEQYF,TGTGCCAGCAGGGACAGGGCATTTTACGAGCAGTACTTC
TRBV19,-,17,TRBD1,TRBJ1-6,CASSLTSGGISGSPLHF,TGTGCCAGTAGTCTGACGTCAGGGGGCATAAGTGGTTCACCCCTCCACTTT
TRBV28,-,14,TRBD1,TRBJ2-2,CASRGQGVGGELFF,TGTGCCAGCAGGGGACAGGGGGTCGGCGGGGAGCTGTTTTTT
TRBV4-2,-,17,TRBD2,TRBJ2-3,CASSQDDQRGGTDTQYF,TGTGCCAGCAGCCAAGATGATCAGCGGGGGGGCACAGATACGCAGTATTTT
TRBV12-3/TRBV12-4,-,13,-,TRBJ2-4,CASSFRGKNIQYF,TGTGCCAGCAGTTTCAGGGGTAAAAACATTCAGTACTTC
TRBV7-2,-,16,-,TRBJ1-1,CASSPQRGSRNTEAFF,TGTGCCAGCAGCCCTCAAAGGGGCTCAAGGAACACTGAAGCTTTCTTT
TRBV19,-,15,-,TRBJ1-2,CASSMGGARHYGYTF,TGTGCCAGTAGTATGGGCGGGGCCCGACATTATGGCTACACCTTC
TRBV11-1,-,16,TRBD1,TRBJ2-2,CASSSQTGANTGELFF,TGTGCCAGCAGCAGCCAGACAGGGGCGAACACCGGGGAGCTGTTTTTT
TRBV7-2,-,15,-,TRBJ2-7,CASSLGGLGTGEQYF,TGTGCCAGCAGCTTAGGGGGACTGGGGACGGGCGAGCAGTACTTC
TRBV2,-,14,-,TRBJ1-4,CASNLWGDNEKLFF,TGTGCCAGCAATCTATGGGGGGATAATGAAAAACTGTTTTTT
TRBV3-1/TRBV3-2,-,13,-,TRBJ2-7,CASSLSGRLEQYF,TGTGCCAGCAGCCTATCTGGGAGACTCGAGCAGTACTTC
TRBV7-9,-,16,-,TRBJ1-4,CASSSGELGTNEKLFF,TGTGCCAGCAGCTCAGGGGAGTTAGGAACTAATGAAAAACTGTTTTTT
TRBV4-1,-,17,-,TRBJ2-3,CASSQVSGFEYTDTQYF,TGCGCCAGCAGCCAAGTATCGGGGTTTGAGTACACAGATACGCAGTATTTT
TRBV5-1,-,18,TRBD2,TRBJ2-3,CASSLTGTSGGFTDTQYF,TGCGCCAGCAGCTTAACGGGGACTAGCGGGGGGTTCACAGATACGCAGTATTTT
TRBV3-1/TRBV3-2,-,16,-,TRBJ1-3,CASSQEIGSSGNTIYF,TGTGCCAGCAGCCAAGAGATTGGCAGCTCTGGAAACACCATATATTTT
TRBV12-3/TRBV12-4,-,13,-,TRBJ1-1,CASSLMQGTEAFF,TGTGCCAGCAGTTTAATGCAGGGCACTGAAGCTTTCTTT
TRBV6-6,-,14,TRBD1,TRBJ2-7,CASSYGRGLGEQYF,TGTGCCAGCAGTTACGGCAGGGGGCTAGGTGAGCAGTACTTC
TRBV29-1,-,13,TRBD1,TRBJ2-1,CSGGTGPYSEQFF,TGCAGCGGCGGGACAGGGCCCTACAGTGAGCAGTTCTTC
TRBV7-9,-,14,-,TRBJ1-1,CASSSGTLNTEAFF,TGTGCCAGCAGTTCCGGGACACTGAACACTGAAGCTTTCTTT
TRBV2,-,15,TRBD2,TRBJ2-7,CASSTSGGAWYEQYF,TGTGCCAGCTCAACTAGCGGGGGGGCCTGGTACGAGCAGTACTTC
TRBV9,-,17,TRBD1,TRBJ2-6,CASSYRDRVFGANVLTF,TGTGCCAGCAGCTACCGGGACAGGGTCTTTGGGGCCAACGTCCTGACTTTC
TRBV28,-,16,-,TRBJ1-3,CASTHGGGYSGNTIYF,TGTGCCAGCACCCACGGGGGGGGCTACTCTGGAAACACCATATATTTT
TRBV27,-,17,TRBD2,TRBJ2-5,CASSWGTSGGRQETQYF,TGTGCCAGCAGTTGGGGGACTAGCGGGGGTAGACAAGAGACCCAGTACTTC
TRBV6-6,-,14,-,TRBJ1-2,CASSYGTRVDGYTF,TGTGCCAGCAGTTACGGGACTAGGGTAGACGGCTACACCTTC
TRBV7-2,-,14,-,TRBJ1-4,CASSRWGGDEKLFF,TGTGCCAGCAGCCGGTGGGGGGGAGATGAAAAACTGTTTTTT
TRBV30,-,12,TRBD1,TRBJ1-2,CASSWTGGGYTF,TGTGCCAGCTCCTGGACAGGGGGAGGCTACACCTTC
TRBV7-2,-,14,-,TRBJ2-5,CASSPGTFQETQYF,TGTGCCAGCAGCCCCGGGACTTTTCAAGAGACCCAGTACTTC
TRBV20-1,-,13,-,TRBJ2-4,CSASEGLKNIQYF,TGCAGTGCTAGTGAGGGACTTAAAAACATTCAGTACTTC
TRBV5-1,-,16,TRBD1,TRBJ1-1,CASSPVGNRGLSEAFF,TGCGCCAGCAGCCCCGTCGGGAACAGGGGGCTATCTGAAGCTTTCTTT
TRBV30,-,15,TRBD2,TRBJ2-7,CAWSVPGTSSYEQYF,TGTGCCTGGAGTGTACCAGGGACTAGCTCCTACGAGCAGTACTTC
TRBV12-3/TRBV12-4,-,13,-,TRBJ1-5,CASSLNGEQPQHF,TGTGCCAGCAGTTTGAACGGGGAGCAGCCCCAGCATTTT
TRBV18,-,15,-,TRBJ2-2,CASSPYPSNTGELFF,TGTGCCAGCTCACCCTACCCCTCGAACACCGGGGAGCTGTTTTTT
TRBV19,-,16,-,TRBJ1-2,CASSIAFYREQYGYTF,TGTGCCAGTAGTATAGCCTTTTACAGGGAACAATATGGCTACACCTTC
TRBV6-2/TRBV6-3,once,17,TRBD1,TRBJ1-2,CASSYSSGTGSNYGYTF,TGTGCCAGCAGTTACTCGTCCGGGACAGGGAGTAACTATGGCTACACCTTC
TRBV5-8,once,15,-,TRBJ1-1,CASSPRLMEATEAFF,TGTGCCAGCAGCCCTCGGCTTATGGAGGCCACTGAAGCTTTCTTT
TRBV19,once,12,-,TRBJ2-7,CASKDVASKQYF,TGTGCCAGTAAGGACGTAGCTAGCAAGCAGTACTTC
TRBV6-2/TRBV6-3,-,14,-,TRBJ2-1,CASSYQKRGASPFF,TGTGCCAGCAGTTATCAGAAACGGGGGGCCAGTCCGTTCTTC
TRBV5-4,-,14,TRBD2,TRBJ2-2,CASSPGLAAGELFF,TGTGCCAGCAGCCCAGGACTAGCGGCCGGGGAGCTGTTTTTT
TRBV7-2,-,13,-,TRBJ2-6,CASMDTGANVLTF,TGTGCCAGTATGGACACTGGGGCCAACGTCCTGACTTTC
TRBV25-1,-,14,-,TRBJ1-2,CASSPPGFSGGYTF,TGTGCCAGCAGTCCTCCCGGGTTTTCGGGTGGCTACACCTTC
TRBV7-2,-,14,-,TRBJ1-2,CASSSSTGYYGYTF,TGTGCCAGCAGCTCCAGCACAGGGTACTATGGCTACACCTTC